Below, 8 T cell receptor beta chains from the same sample are listed, as sequenced in a study of cytomegalovirus exposure and HLA in healthy donors. With 60 Vbeta and 13 Jbeta primers, the PCR was carried out. The method was immunoSEQ multiplex PCR; TCRdb's version includes in-frame clones alone and lacks a portion of them. The table includes 150,000 to 200,000 clones, about 80% detected once. Sequenced material: PBMCs. The receptors here all came from a man in his thirties or forties in good health and CMV-seropositive.

The V call is TRBV6-5, the J call TRBJ1-6; a possible D gene is TRBD1 (6 bases). Germline CDR1 and CDR2: MNHEY and SVGAGI. CDR3 length: 15 amino acids. With 5 bases removed from V and 9 bases from J, the gap between germline ends came to 17 bases. The CDR3 region has the DNA TGTGCCAGCAGTGTAACAGGGAGGGGTACTTCACCCCTCCACTTT. Protein product: CASSVTGRGTSPLHF.

In its sample, this clone was seen once. This chain joins TRBV14 and TRBJ2-2, with 13 bases lining up with TRBD2. Germline assignment: CDR1 SGHDN and CDR2 FVKESK. The CDR3 contains 16 residues. Trimming at V came to 3 bases and at J to 5 bases, leaving 3 bases not matched to a gene. The CDR3 reads CASSHGLAGATGELFF. The CDR3 DNA reads as TGTGCCAGCAGCCACGGACTAGCGGGAGCAACCGGGGAGCTGTTTTTT.

V and J are TRBV12-5 and TRBJ1-1, with TRBD1 matching 8 bases. V lost 1 base and J lost 4; bases outside the gene matches: 8. CDR1 and CDR2 from the germline V gene are LGHNT and FRNRAP. The CDR3 covers 16 residues. CDR3 in amino acids: CASGLDRGKGVTEAFF. The DNA for the CDR3 is TGTGCTAGTGGTTTGGACAGGGGGAAGGGTGTCACTGAAGCTTTCTTT.

This clone was detected once. The V call is TRBV25-1, the J call TRBJ2-3, with 10 bases lining up with TRBD2. CDR3 size: 15 residues. J lost 2 bases, V lost 5 bases, and 4 bases had no gene match. Germline V gene lookup returns CDR1 MGHDK and CDR2 SYGVNS. This CDR3 reads CASSRGLAHTDTQYF. For the CDR3, the DNA is TGTGCCAGCAGTAGGGGACTAGCGCACACAGATACGCAGTATTTT.

The chain is built from TRBV27 and TRBJ2-3; TRBD2 matches at 10 bases. This CDR3 comprises 16 residues. Germline V CDR1 and CDR2: MNHEY, SMNVEV (reference sequence). V gave up 5 bases and J gave up 6 bases; unmatched junction bases: 11. CDR3 amino acids: CASSPPGLAARDTQYF. CDR3 nucleotide sequence: TGTGCCAGCAGTCCCCCCGGACTAGCGGCCCGGGATACGCAGTATTTT.

The CDR3 is CASSDRRTLSYGYTF. In DNA form, the CDR3 reads TGTGCCAGCAGTGACAGACGGACATTGTCCTATGGCTACACCTTC. The J gene is TRBJ1-2, the V gene TRBV6-1; perhaps TRBD1 as D (5 bases). CDR1 MNHNS and CDR2 SASEGT come from the germline V gene. The V end was cut by 3 bases, the J end by 4 bases, with 15 bases between. CDR3 length: 15 amino acids.

This clone has a single count. The chain uses TRBV28 and TRBJ2-1; TRBD2 might be the D (5 bases). Trimming shortened V by 5 bases and J by 0 bases, and 14 bases separated the two germline ends. The CDR3 covers 16 residues. Germline CDR1 MDHEN, CDR2 SYDVKM. CDR3 loop: CASSPPDYFSYNEQFF. The DNA of the CDR3 is TGTGCCAGCAGTCCCCCCGACTACTTCTCCTACAATGAGCAGTTCTTC.

V gene TRBV28 combines with J gene TRBJ2-1; 7 nucleotides line up with TRBD1. CDR3 length: 15 residues. Trimming at V came to 4 bases and at J to 6 bases, leaving 9 bases not matched to a gene. Germline-derived CDR1 and CDR2 are MDHEN and SYDVKM. The DNA for the CDR3 is TGTGCCAGCAGTTCCCCCGAAGGGGGCGGCAATGAGCAGTTCTTC. It encodes CASSSPEGGGNEQFF.